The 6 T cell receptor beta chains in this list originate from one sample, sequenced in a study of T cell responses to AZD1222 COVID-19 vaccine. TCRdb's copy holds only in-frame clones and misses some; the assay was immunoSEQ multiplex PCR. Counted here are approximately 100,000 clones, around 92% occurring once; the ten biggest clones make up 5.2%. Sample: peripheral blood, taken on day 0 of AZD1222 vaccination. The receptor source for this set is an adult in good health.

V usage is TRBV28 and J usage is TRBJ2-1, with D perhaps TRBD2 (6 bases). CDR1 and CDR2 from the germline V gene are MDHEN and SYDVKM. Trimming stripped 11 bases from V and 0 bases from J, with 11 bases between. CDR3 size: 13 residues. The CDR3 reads CACGTHSYNEQFF. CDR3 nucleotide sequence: TGTGCCTGCGGGACTCACTCCTACAATGAGCAGTTCTTC.

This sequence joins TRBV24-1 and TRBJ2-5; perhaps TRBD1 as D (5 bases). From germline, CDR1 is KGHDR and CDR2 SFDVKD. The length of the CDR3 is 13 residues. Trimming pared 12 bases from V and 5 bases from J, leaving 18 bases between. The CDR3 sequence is CAVSTGQGETQYF. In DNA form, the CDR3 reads TGTGCCGTATCAACCGGGCAGGGTGAGACCCAGTACTTC.

The CDR3 is CASSQNSEEQFF. The CDR3, as DNA: TGTGCCAGCAGCCAGAACTCGGAGGAGCAGTTCTTC. This chain joins TRBV7-9 and TRBJ2-1, with D uncertain. This CDR3 is built from 12 residues. The germline V gene has CDR1 SEHNR and CDR2 FQNEAQ (reference sequence). Trimming cost V 5 bases and J 10 bases, with 12 bases left between them.

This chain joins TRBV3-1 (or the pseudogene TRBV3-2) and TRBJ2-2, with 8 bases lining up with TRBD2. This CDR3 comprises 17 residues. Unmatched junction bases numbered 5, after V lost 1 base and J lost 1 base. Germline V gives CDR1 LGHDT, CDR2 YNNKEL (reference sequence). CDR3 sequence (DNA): TGTGCCAGCAGCCAAGGCCTAGCGGGCCAGAACACCGGGGAGCTGTTTTTT. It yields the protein CASSQGLAGQNTGELFF.

The CDR3 sequence: CASSQRLAGVQTGELFF. The DNA for the CDR3 is TGTGCCAGTAGTCAAAGACTAGCGGGAGTTCAAACCGGGGAGCTGTTTTTT. V gene TRBV19 combines with J gene TRBJ2-2, with 12 bases matching TRBD2. V gave up 5 bases and J gave up 5 bases; unmatched junction bases: 9. The germline V gene encodes CDR1 LNHDA and CDR2 SQIVND (reference sequence). This CDR3 spans 17 amino acids. The entire variable domain, with the rest obtained from reference TRBV19 and TRBJ2-2, is as follows: DGGITQSPKYLFRKEGQNVTLSCEQNLNHDAMYWYRQDPGQGLRLIYYSQIVNDFQKGDIAEGYSVSREKKESFPLTVTSAQKNPTAFYLCASSQRLAGVQTGELFFGEGSRLTVL.

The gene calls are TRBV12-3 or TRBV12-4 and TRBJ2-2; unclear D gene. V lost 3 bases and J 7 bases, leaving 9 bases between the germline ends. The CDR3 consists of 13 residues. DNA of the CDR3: TGTGCCAGCAGTTTTTTATTCAGCGGGGAGCTGTTTTTT. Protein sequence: CASSFLFSGELFF.